This TCR beta chain was captured by sequencing in a study of T cell changes during pregnancy in multiple sclerosis. V dropped 0 bases and J dropped 3; count of bases not matched to a gene: 4. The CDR3 is 15 residues long. CDR1 and CDR2 (germline): LNHNV, YYDKDF (reference sequence). TCRdb's table, derived via immunoSEQ multiplex PCR, lists solely in-frame clones and lacks some. Among tens of thousands of clones listed, about nine tenths were seen once. The chain joins TRBV15 to TRBJ1-1; 7 bases agree with TRBD1. This sequence originates from a female donor with multiple sclerosis, enrolled in a pregnancy study. The source was peripheral blood, collected before pregnancy. The CDR3 loop reads CATSRDRGQHTEAFF. As DNA, the CDR3 is TGTGCCACCAGCAGAGATAGGGGACAGCACACTGAAGCTTTCTTT.